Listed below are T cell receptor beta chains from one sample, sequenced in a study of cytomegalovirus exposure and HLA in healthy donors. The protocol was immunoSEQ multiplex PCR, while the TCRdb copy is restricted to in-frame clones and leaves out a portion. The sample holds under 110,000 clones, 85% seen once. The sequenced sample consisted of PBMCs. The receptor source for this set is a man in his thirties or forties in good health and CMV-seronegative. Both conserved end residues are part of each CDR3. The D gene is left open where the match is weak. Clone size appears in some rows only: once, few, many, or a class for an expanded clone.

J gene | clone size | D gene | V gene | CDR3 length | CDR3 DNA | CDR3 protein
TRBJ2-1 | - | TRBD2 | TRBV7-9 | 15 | TGTGCCAGCAGCCCGACTAGCGGGGAATATAATGAGCAGTTCTTC | CASSPTSGEYNEQFF
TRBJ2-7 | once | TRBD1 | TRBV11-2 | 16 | TGTGCCAGCAGCTTAGCTGCTGGGCAGGGGGCCTACGAGCAGTACTTC | CASSLAAGQGAYEQYF
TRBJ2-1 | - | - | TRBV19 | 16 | TGTGCCAGTAGTATAAGCAAACCCCTAAGAAACAATGAGCAGTTCTTC | CASSISKPLRNNEQFF
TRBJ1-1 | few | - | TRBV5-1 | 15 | TGCGCCAGCAGCCAACAGGGAAGGGTGAACACTGAAGCTTTCTTT | CASSQQGRVNTEAFF
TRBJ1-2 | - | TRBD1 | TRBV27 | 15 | TGTGCCAGCAGCCACGGGACAGCGACTCCCTATGGCTACACCTTC | CASSHGTATPYGYTF
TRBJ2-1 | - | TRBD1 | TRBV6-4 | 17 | TGTGCCAGCAGTGACTCCCCCGGGACAGGGGGTTTGGTTGAGCAGTTCTTC | CASSDSPGTGGLVEQFF
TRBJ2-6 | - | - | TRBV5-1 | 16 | TGCGCCAGCAGCCAGAGGGTAGACTCTGGGGCCAACGTCCTGACTTTC | CASSQRVDSGANVLTF
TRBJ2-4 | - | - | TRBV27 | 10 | TGTGCCAGCATCTCCTCGACTTCTAACTTC | CASISSTSNF
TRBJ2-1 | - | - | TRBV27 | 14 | TGTGCCAGCAGTCCCGGGGATTCAGACAATGAGCAGTTCTTC | CASSPGDSDNEQFF
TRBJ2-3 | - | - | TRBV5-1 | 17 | TGCGCCAGCAGCTTGGGAGACAGAGCTATAAACACAGATACGCAGTATTTT | CASSLGDRAINTDTQYF
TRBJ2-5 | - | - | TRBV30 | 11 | TGTGCCTGGAAACCGGAAGAGACCCAGTACTTC | CAWKPEETQYF
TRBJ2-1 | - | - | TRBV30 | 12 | TGTGCCTGGGGACTTGATTACAATGAGCAGTTCTTC | CAWGLDYNEQFF
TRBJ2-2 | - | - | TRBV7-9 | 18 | TGTGCCAGCATCGGCGTCATTCTCAGGGGACAAAACACCGGGGAGCTGTTTTTT | CASIGVILRGQNTGELFF
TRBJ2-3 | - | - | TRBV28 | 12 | TGTGCCAGCAGTTTTAGAACAGATACGCAGTATTTT | CASSFRTDTQYF
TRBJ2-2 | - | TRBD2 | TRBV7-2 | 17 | TGTGCCAGCAGCTTAGATCGGCGGGGGGGCCGTACCGGGGAGCTGTTTTTT | CASSLDRRGGRTGELFF
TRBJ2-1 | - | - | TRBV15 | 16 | TGTGCCACCAGCAGGCGCAGAACTAGCTCCTACAATGAGCAGTTCTTC | CATSRRRTSSYNEQFF